The rows below give T cell receptor beta chains drawn from one sample of a study of T cell responses to AZD1222 COVID-19 vaccine. Assay: immunoSEQ multiplex PCR; the TCRdb copy retains only in-frame clones and omits some. The top ten hold about 2.5% of the sample, which has about 110,000 clones, roughly 92% seen once. The sequenced sample was peripheral blood, obtained 28 days after the second AZD1222 dose. The source of these receptors is an adult who received the AZD1222 COVID-19 vaccine. Both conserved end residues are part of each CDR3. D genes are given only for firm matches. Rows give clone size only sometimes, using once, few, many, or a class for an expanded clone.

J gene	D gene	V gene	clone size	CDR3 protein	CDR3 DNA
TRBJ2-5	-	TRBV21-1	-	CASSPPKPGQYEETQYF	TGTGCCAGCAGCCCCCCCAAACCGGGACAGTATGAAGAGACCCAGTACTTC
TRBJ2-7	-	TRBV5-6	-	CASSLVVEHEQYF	TGTGCCAGCAGCTTGGTAGTCGAGCACGAGCAGTACTTC
TRBJ2-5	-	TRBV5-1	-	CASSLEGSAETQYF	TGCGCCAGCAGCTTGGAGGGCAGCGCAGAGACCCAGTACTTC
TRBJ2-7	-	TRBV10-1	-	CASSESGTVPYEQYF	TGCGCCAGCAGTGAGTCCGGGACTGTCCCCTACGAGCAGTACTTC
TRBJ2-3	-	TRBV14	-	CASSTRLGDTQYF	TGTGCCAGCAGCACTCGATTGGGAGATACGCAGTATTTT
TRBJ1-5	-	TRBV12-3/TRBV12-4	-	CASSLDQPQHF	TGTGCCAGCAGTTTGGATCAGCCCCAGCATTTT
TRBJ1-6	-	TRBV14	-	CASSQDQAYNSPLHF	TGTGCCAGCAGCCAAGATCAGGCCTATAATTCACCCCTCCACTTT
TRBJ1-5	-	TRBV7-8	once	CASSLDRDNQPQHF	TGTGCCAGCAGCTTAGACAGGGATAATCAGCCCCAGCATTTT
TRBJ1-4	-	TRBV5-4	-	CASSRGVASDVEKLFF	TGTGCCAGCAGCCGCGGGGTAGCCTCGGATGTGGAAAAACTGTTTTTT
TRBJ1-5	TRBD1	TRBV29-1	-	CSVGTTGDSNQPQHF	TGCAGCGTTGGCACGACAGGGGATAGCAATCAGCCCCAGCATTTT
TRBJ1-5	-	TRBV6-2/TRBV6-3	-	CASSFLGSQPQHF	TGTGCCAGCAGTTTTCTGGGGTCTCAGCCCCAGCATTTT
TRBJ1-2	-	TRBV6-5	-	CASSPAAAPRWGYTF	TGTGCCAGCAGCCCCGCTGCGGCCCCACGGTGGGGCTACACCTTC
TRBJ2-5	-	TRBV7-2	-	CASSLARLVGGTQYF	TGTGCCAGCAGCTTAGCACGTCTAGTAGGTGGGACCCAGTACTTC
TRBJ2-7	TRBD1	TRBV4-1	-	CASSQASDRGRGEQYF	TGCGCCAGCAGCCAAGCCTCGGACAGGGGGCGTGGTGAGCAGTACTTC
TRBJ2-5	TRBD2	TRBV5-1	-	CASSLELAGGPQETQYF	TGCGCCAGCAGCTTGGAGCTAGCGGGGGGCCCCCAAGAGACCCAGTACTTC
TRBJ2-7	-	TRBV4-2	-	CASSQATTSYEQYF	TGTGCCAGCAGCCAAGCCACGACTAGTTACGAGCAGTACTTC
TRBJ2-1	-	TRBV14	-	CASSQLANNEQFF	TGTGCCAGCAGCCAACTAGCCAACAATGAGCAGTTCTTC
TRBJ2-1	-	TRBV5-1	-	CASSLGGDEQFF	TGCGCCAGCAGCTTGGGCGGGGATGAGCAGTTCTTC
TRBJ1-2	TRBD1	TRBV5-6	once	CASSSWTGDGYTF	TGTGCCAGCAGCTCATGGACAGGGGATGGCTACACCTTC
TRBJ1-2	-	TRBV13	-	CASSLAGAGDGYTF	TGTGCCAGCAGCCTAGCTGGGGCAGGGGATGGCTACACCTTC
TRBJ2-7	-	TRBV6-5	-	CASSSENWGYEQYF	TGTGCCAGCAGCTCCGAAAACTGGGGGTACGAGCAGTACTTC
TRBJ2-2	-	TRBV7-9	-	CASSSDQGGELFF	TGTGCCAGCAGCTCCGACCAGGGCGGGGAGCTGTTTTTT
TRBJ2-5	-	TRBV18	-	CASSTRDGTQYF	TGTGCCAGCTCAACCAGAGACGGGACCCAGTACTTC
TRBJ2-7	-	TRBV27	-	CASRTERSYEQYF	TGTGCCAGCCGAACCGAGAGATCCTACGAGCAGTACTTC
TRBJ2-5	-	TRBV4-2	-	CASSQDGRGETQYF	TGTGCCAGCAGCCAAGACGGTCGGGGAGAGACCCAGTACTTC
TRBJ2-5	-	TRBV29-1	few	CSVEDREYQETQYF	TGCAGCGTTGAAGATAGGGAGTACCAAGAGACCCAGTACTTC
TRBJ1-2	-	TRBV29-1	-	CSVEEEGGLNGYTF	TGCAGCGTTGAAGAAGAAGGGGGTCTTAATGGCTACACCTTC
TRBJ2-5	TRBD2	TRBV5-4	-	CASSLPSGGAGETQYF	TGTGCCAGCAGCTTGCCTAGCGGGGGGGCCGGGGAGACCCAGTACTTC
TRBJ1-3	TRBD1	TRBV10-3	-	CAITGTGDGGNTIYF	TGTGCCATCACCGGGACAGGAGACGGCGGGAACACCATATATTTT
TRBJ1-5	-	TRBV18	-	CASSPLNGFNQPQHF	TGTGCCAGCTCACCACTAAACGGATTCAATCAGCCCCAGCATTTT
TRBJ2-2	-	TRBV7-6	-	CASSQSGNTGELFF	TGTGCCAGCAGCCAAAGCGGTAACACCGGGGAGCTGTTTTTT
TRBJ1-2	TRBD1	TRBV7-9	-	CASSPQQGGYGYTF	TGTGCCAGCAGCCCTCAACAGGGGGGCTATGGCTACACCTTC
TRBJ1-1	-	TRBV7-2	once	CASSLKGGYVNTEAFF	TGTGCCAGCAGCTTAAAGGGGGGGTACGTGAACACTGAAGCTTTCTTT
TRBJ1-4	TRBD1	TRBV6-5	once	CASRDRGREDEKLFF	TGTGCCAGCAGAGACAGGGGGCGCGAAGATGAAAAACTGTTTTTT
TRBJ1-4	-	TRBV7-8	-	CASSLGHQGYEKLFF	TGTGCCAGCAGCTTAGGACACCAGGGCTATGAAAAACTGTTTTTT
TRBJ2-1	TRBD1	TRBV9	-	CASSLRTGADEQFF	TGTGCCAGCAGCTTACGGACAGGGGCGGATGAGCAGTTCTTC
TRBJ1-1	TRBD1	TRBV5-1	-	CASSEQGADTEAFF	TGCGCCAGCAGCGAACAGGGGGCGGACACTGAAGCTTTCTTT
TRBJ1-2	-	TRBV7-8	-	CASSLAEYQDGYTF	TGTGCCAGCAGCTTAGCGGAGTATCAGGATGGCTACACCTTC
TRBJ1-4	-	TRBV11-1	-	CAPRKNVKLFF	TGTGCCCCCCGGAAGAATGTAAAACTGTTTTTT
TRBJ1-6	-	TRBV9	-	CASSVAPNSPLHF	TGTGCCAGCAGCGTAGCTCCTAATTCACCCCTCCACTTT
TRBJ2-3	-	TRBV7-7	once	CASSEPGDTQYF	TGTGCTAGCAGCGAGCCGGGGGATACGCAGTATTTT
TRBJ1-5	TRBD1	TRBV6-2/TRBV6-3	-	CASSYRDRAQGNQPQHF	TGTGCCAGCAGTTACAGGGACAGGGCTCAGGGCAATCAGCCCCAGCATTTT
TRBJ2-3	TRBD2	TRBV7-3	-	CASSSGLAGGLGTDTQYF	TGTGCCAGCAGCTCCGGACTAGCGGGGGGGCTGGGCACAGATACGCAGTATTTT
TRBJ1-6	-	TRBV5-1	-	CASSFGDGTGPSPLHF	-
TRBJ1-3	-	TRBV5-4	-	CASSQQGLSGNTIYF	TGTGCCAGCAGCCAACAGGGCCTCTCTGGAAACACCATATATTTT
TRBJ1-1	TRBD1	TRBV19	-	CASSKDRDLKAFF	TGTGCCAGTAGTAAAGACAGGGACCTCAAAGCTTTCTTT
TRBJ1-2	TRBD1	TRBV7-9	-	CASSFPRDRGDYGYTF	TGTGCCAGCAGCTTCCCCCGGGACAGGGGAGACTATGGCTACACCTTC
TRBJ1-5	-	TRBV7-2	-	CASSLGGGINQPQHF	TGTGCCAGCAGCTTAGGGGGGGGGATAAATCAGCCCCAGCATTTT
TRBJ2-7	-	TRBV19	-	CASSIQGLYEQYF	TGTGCCAGTAGTATACAGGGGCTCTACGAGCAGTACTTC
TRBJ1-3	-	TRBV9	once	CASSVFQGPGNTIYF	TGTGCCAGCAGCGTATTTCAGGGGCCTGGAAACACCATATATTTT